The rows below give T cell receptor beta chains drawn from one sample of a study of OX40 agonist ivuxolimab in advanced cancers. The method was immunoSEQ multiplex PCR; TCRdb's version includes in-frame clones alone and lacks a portion of them. The sample carries 22,000 or so clones, 77% recorded once. The sequencing here drew on CD4+ or CD8+ T cells sorted from blood, taken in a trial of the OX40 agonist ivuxolimab. The origin of the receptors is an adult with an advanced solid tumor such as melanoma, head and neck, liver or kidney cancer. CDR3s include the opening cysteine and the closing phenylalanine or tryptophan. Each record gives: CDR3 protein, CDR3 DNA, J gene, D gene, V gene, clone size. The D gene is left open where the match is weak. Only some rows state a clone size, as once, few, many or a class for expanded clones.

CASSFGLAGDTDTQYF	TGTGCCAGCAGCTTCGGACTAGCGGGGGACACAGATACGCAGTATTTT	TRBJ2-3	TRBD2	TRBV13	-
CASSLGTTNQETQYF	TGTGCCAGCAGCTTAGGAACAACCAACCAAGAGACCCAGTACTTC	TRBJ2-5	-	TRBV7-9	medium-sized
CASSVTPATNEKLFF	TGTGCCAGCAGCGTAACCCCAGCAACTAATGAAAAACTGTTTTTT	TRBJ1-4	-	TRBV9	-
CASSQDMINTIYF	TGCGCCAGCAGCCAAGATATGATAAACACCATATATTTT	TRBJ1-3	-	TRBV4-3	-
CASTHTLASGGYTDTQYF	TGTGCCAGCACCCATACACTCGCTAGCGGGGGGTACACAGATACGCAGTATTTT	TRBJ2-3	TRBD2	TRBV27	-
CATSRLAADTQYF	TGTGCCACCAGCAGATTAGCGGCAGATACGCAGTATTTT	TRBJ2-3	-	TRBV15	-
CASSPDRGLYEQYF	TGTGCCAGCAGCCCGGACAGGGGCCTTTACGAGCAGTACTTC	TRBJ2-7	TRBD1	TRBV6-5	medium-sized
CASSTAGNDNIQYF	TGTGCCAGCAGCACCGCGGGGAATGATAACATTCAGTACTTC	TRBJ2-4	-	TRBV13	-
CSVEYTGLWETQYF	TGCAGCGTTGAGTACACCGGATTGTGGGAGACCCAGTACTTC	TRBJ2-5	-	TRBV29-1	-
CASSLGFASQAFF	TGTGCCAGCAGTTTGGGGTTCGCTAGTCAAGCTTTCTTT	TRBJ1-1	-	TRBV27	-
CASSEPDSQETQYF	TGTGCCAGCAGTGAGCCGGATTCCCAAGAGACCCAGTACTTC	TRBJ2-5	-	TRBV2	-
CASSLGFWTGGSDEQYF	TGCGCCAGCAGCTTGGGGTTCTGGACAGGGGGCTCGGACGAGCAGTACTTC	TRBJ2-7	TRBD1	TRBV5-1	-
CASSTGELSPGELFF	TGTGCCAGCAGCACAGGCGAACTCTCACCGGGGGAGCTGTTTTTT	TRBJ2-2	-	TRBV2	large
CASSAGGSTDTQYF	TGTGCCAGCAGTGCCGGAGGGAGCACAGATACGCAGTATTTT	TRBJ2-3	-	TRBV6-5	once
CASRGGGFSGYTF	TGTGCCAGCAGGGGGGGAGGGTTCTCTGGCTACACCTTC	TRBJ1-2	-	TRBV6-5	-
CASRSGVNTEAFF	TGTGCCAGCCGGAGCGGAGTGAACACTGAAGCTTTCTTT	TRBJ1-1	-	TRBV6-4	-
CASTKGDRENNEQFF	TGTGCCAGCACCAAAGGTGACAGGGAAAACAATGAGCAGTTCTTC	TRBJ2-1	-	TRBV21-1	-
CASSLLKGGNGYTF	TGTGCCAGCAGTTTATTAAAGGGGGGGAATGGCTACACCTTC	TRBJ1-2	-	TRBV27	-
CASSGEGHSTDTQYF	TGTGCCAGCAGCGGCGAAGGGCATAGCACAGATACGCAGTATTTT	TRBJ2-3	-	TRBV9	-
CASSTLPGTSTDTQYF	TGTGCCAGCAGCACATTGCCCGGGACTAGTACTGATACGCAGTATTTT	TRBJ2-3	TRBD2	TRBV5-6	-
CATSARGTYEQYF	TGTGCCACCAGCGCAAGGGGGACCTACGAGCAGTACTTC	TRBJ2-7	-	TRBV15	-
CATSPSGAYNEQFF	TGTGCCACCTCTCCCAGCGGGGCTTACAATGAGCAGTTCTTC	TRBJ2-1	TRBD2	TRBV19	-
CASSLYRPLGQFF	TGTGCCAGCAGTTTATACAGACCCTTGGGGCAGTTCTTC	TRBJ2-1	-	TRBV27	-
CASTQLAGSYNEQFF	TGTGCCAGCACCCAGCTGGCAGGATCCTACAATGAGCAGTTCTTC	TRBJ2-1	-	TRBV5-6	-
CAGGPLGDSNQPQHF	TGTGCCGGGGGCCCTTTGGGCGATAGCAATCAGCCCCAGCATTTT	TRBJ1-5	-	TRBV6-6	-
CASSWGTGNSYEQYF	TGTGCCAGCAGCTGGGGGACAGGCAACTCCTACGAGCAGTACTTC	TRBJ2-7	TRBD1	TRBV11-2	-
CASSMGQGYEQYF	TGTGCCAGTAGTATGGGACAGGGGTACGAGCAGTACTTC	TRBJ2-7	TRBD1	TRBV19	-
CASSAGFTYEQYF	TGTGCCAGTAGTGCGGGGTTTACGTACGAGCAGTACTTC	TRBJ2-7	-	TRBV19	few
CASSFSGGDGYTF	TGTGCCAGCAGCTTTTCGGGGGGCGATGGCTACACCTTC	TRBJ1-2	-	TRBV7-2	once
CASSAGLAWTGELFF	TGCGCCAGCAGCGCCGGACTAGCGTGGACCGGGGAGCTGTTTTTT	TRBJ2-2	TRBD2	TRBV4-3	-
CASSFDREGTEAFF	TGTGCCAGCAGTTTCGACAGGGAGGGCACTGAAGCTTTCTTT	TRBJ1-1	TRBD1	TRBV6-5	medium-sized
CASSLTSGTSANEQFF	TGTGCCAGCAGCTTAACGTCTGGGACTAGCGCCAATGAGCAGTTCTTC	TRBJ2-1	TRBD2	TRBV7-3	-
CASSPRGGNDYGYTF	TGTGCCAGCAGCCCCCGGGGGGGAAACGACTATGGCTACACCTTC	TRBJ1-2	-	TRBV7-3	few
CASSSGGKTQETQYF	TGTGCCAGCAGCTCCGGAGGCAAGACTCAAGAGACCCAGTACTTC	TRBJ2-5	-	TRBV7-2	-
CASSYSGQGNYEQYF	TGTGCCAGCAGTTACTCGGGACAGGGGAACTACGAGCAGTACTTC	TRBJ2-7	TRBD1	TRBV6-5	-
CASSEAVMGTNTEAFF	TGTGCCAGCAGTGAAGCGGTGATGGGGACGAACACTGAAGCTTTCTTT	TRBJ1-1	-	TRBV2	-
CASSSDLNTEAFF	TGCGCCAGCAGCTCGGACCTGAACACTGAAGCTTTCTTT	TRBJ1-1	-	TRBV5-1	once
CSVTRGYEQYF	TGCAGCGTCACCAGGGGGTACGAGCAGTACTTC	TRBJ2-7	TRBD1	TRBV29-1	-
CASSPRSYNYEQYF	TGTGCCAGCAGTCCCAGAAGCTACAACTACGAGCAGTACTTC	TRBJ2-7	-	TRBV6-5	medium-sized
CASSGTVGANVLTF	TGTGCCAGCAGCGGGACAGTTGGGGCCAACGTCCTGACTTTC	TRBJ2-6	TRBD1	TRBV6-1	-
CASSEIRYGYTF	TGTGCCAGCAGTGAAATTCGCTATGGCTACACCTTC	TRBJ1-2	-	TRBV9	-
CASTSGASRTTDTQYF	TGTGCCAGCACCTCCGGGGCATCTCGAACCACAGATACGCAGTATTTT	TRBJ2-3	-	TRBV7-8	-
CASSFPAGYGYTF	TGTGCCAGCAGCTTTCCGGCGGGCTATGGCTACACCTTC	TRBJ1-2	-	TRBV7-9	-
CASSFGTGAYEQYF	TGTGCCAGCAGCTTCGGGACAGGAGCCTACGAGCAGTACTTC	TRBJ2-7	TRBD1	TRBV5-6	few
CASSRGPEGQPQHF	TGTGCCAGTAGCCGGGGGCCGGAGGGTCAGCCCCAGCATTTT	TRBJ1-5	-	TRBV19	-
CASAPGGPRGYTF	TGTGCCAGCGCCCCGGGAGGACCCCGAGGCTACACCTTC	TRBJ1-2	-	TRBV27	-
CASSLFSWGDRINEKLFF	TGTGCCAGCAGCTTATTTAGCTGGGGAGACAGGATTAATGAAAAACTGTTTTTT	TRBJ1-4	-	TRBV7-8	-
CASSVEGLAGVYEQYF	TGTGCCAGCAGCGTAGAGGGACTAGCGGGGGTTTACGAGCAGTACTTC	TRBJ2-7	TRBD2	TRBV9	-